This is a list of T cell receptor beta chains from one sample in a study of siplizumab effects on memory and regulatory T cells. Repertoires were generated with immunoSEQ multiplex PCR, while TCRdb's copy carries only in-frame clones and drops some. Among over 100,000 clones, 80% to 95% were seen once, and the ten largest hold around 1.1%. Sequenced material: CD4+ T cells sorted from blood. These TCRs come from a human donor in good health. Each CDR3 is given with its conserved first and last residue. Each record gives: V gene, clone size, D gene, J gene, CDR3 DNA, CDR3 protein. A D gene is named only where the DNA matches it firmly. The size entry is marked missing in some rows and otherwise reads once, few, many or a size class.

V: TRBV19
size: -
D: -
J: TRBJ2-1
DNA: TGTGCCAGTAGTATAGATTCCCCCCGTAGCGTTCAGTTCTTC
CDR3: CASSIDSPRSVQFF

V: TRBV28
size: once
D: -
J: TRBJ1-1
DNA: TGTGCCAGCAATAAACCACCTCGGGGGAACACTGAAGCTTTCTTT
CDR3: CASNKPPRGNTEAFF

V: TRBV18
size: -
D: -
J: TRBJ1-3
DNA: TGTGCCAGCTCACCAACAGCAGGCTCTGGAAACACCATATATTTT
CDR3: CASSPTAGSGNTIYF

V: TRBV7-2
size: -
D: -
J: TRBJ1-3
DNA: TGTGCCAGCAGCTTAGTCTCGGAGAGAAACACCATATATTTT
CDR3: CASSLVSERNTIYF

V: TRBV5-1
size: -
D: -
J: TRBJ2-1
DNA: TGCGCCAGCAGCTTGGCCGTGGGTACAGGGCCGTACAATGAGCAGTTCTTC
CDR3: CASSLAVGTGPYNEQFF

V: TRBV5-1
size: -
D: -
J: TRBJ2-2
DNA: TGCGCCAGCAGCTTGGTGGCAGCCCTGAACACCGGGGAGCTGTTTTTT
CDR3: CASSLVAALNTGELFF

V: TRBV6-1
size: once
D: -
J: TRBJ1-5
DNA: TGTGCCAGCATGAATTGGCCAATCAATCAGCCCCAGCATTTT
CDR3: CASMNWPINQPQHF

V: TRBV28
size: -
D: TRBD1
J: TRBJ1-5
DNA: TGTGCCAGCAGTACCCCCGGACAGGGTCGTCAGCCCCAGCATTTT
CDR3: CASSTPGQGRQPQHF

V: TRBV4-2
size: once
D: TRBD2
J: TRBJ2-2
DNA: TGTGCCAGCAGCCAAGAGACTAGCGGGAGTACCGGGGAGCTGTTTTTT
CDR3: CASSQETSGSTGELFF

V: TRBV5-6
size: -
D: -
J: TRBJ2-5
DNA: TGTGCCAGCAGCCCTACCGGACGGCAAGAGACCCAGTACTTC
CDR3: CASSPTGRQETQYF

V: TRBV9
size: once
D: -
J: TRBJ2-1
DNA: TGTGCCAGCAGCGTCGGTGAGGGACTGGGGGAGTTCTTC
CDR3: CASSVGEGLGEFF

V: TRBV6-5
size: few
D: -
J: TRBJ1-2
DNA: TGTGCCAGCAGTTCAACGGGGCCCGACTATGGCTACACCTTC
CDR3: CASSSTGPDYGYTF

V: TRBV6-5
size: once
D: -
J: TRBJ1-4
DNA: TGTGCCAGCAGCCCCTCAACTAATGAAAAACTGTTTTTT
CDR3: CASSPSTNEKLFF

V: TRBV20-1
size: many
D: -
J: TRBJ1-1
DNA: TGCAGTGCTGGTCACGCTGAAGCTTTCTTT
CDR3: CSAGHAEAFF

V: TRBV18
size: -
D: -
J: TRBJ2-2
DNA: TGTGCCAGCTCACCACAACCCTCGCCTACCGGGGAGCTGTTTTTT
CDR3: CASSPQPSPTGELFF

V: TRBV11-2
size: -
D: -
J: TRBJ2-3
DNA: TGTGCCAGCAGCTTATACAGGACAAACACAGATACGCAGTATTTT
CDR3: CASSLYRTNTDTQYF

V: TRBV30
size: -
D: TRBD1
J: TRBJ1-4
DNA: TGTGCCTCCACAGGGGGTTATGAAAAACTGTTTTTT
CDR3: CASTGGYEKLFF

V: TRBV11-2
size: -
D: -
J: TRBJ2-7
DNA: TGTGCCAGCACCATTAACCTCGGAGGGATTCCCTACGAGCAGTACTTC
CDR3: CASTINLGGIPYEQYF

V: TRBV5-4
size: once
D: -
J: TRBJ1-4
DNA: TGTGCCAGCAGGAATGGGAAGGGTAATGAAAAACTGTTTTTT
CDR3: CASRNGKGNEKLFF

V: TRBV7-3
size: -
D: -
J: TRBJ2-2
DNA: TGTGCCAGCAGCTTAACTATACGAGACTCGGCTTGGAAGGGAAATACGAACACCGGGGAGCTGTTTTTT
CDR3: CASSLTIRDSAWKGNTNTGELFF

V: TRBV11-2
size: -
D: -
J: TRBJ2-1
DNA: TGTGCCAGCAGCCTAGGTGGGCCGGTCGATGAGCAGTTCTTC
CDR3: CASSLGGPVDEQFF

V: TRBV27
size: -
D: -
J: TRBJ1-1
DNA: TGTGCCAGCAGTTTACAGGCGAACACTGAAGCTTTCTTT
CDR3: CASSLQANTEAFF

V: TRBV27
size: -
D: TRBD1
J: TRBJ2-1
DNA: TGTGCCAGTACCGGGACAGGGGTTAAGTTCAATGAGCAGTTCTTC
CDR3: CASTGTGVKFNEQFF

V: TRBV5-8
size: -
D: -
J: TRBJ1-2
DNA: TGTGCCAGCAGCCCGGGCAGGAGGGCTAAGCGTGGCTACACCTTC
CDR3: CASSPGRRAKRGYTF

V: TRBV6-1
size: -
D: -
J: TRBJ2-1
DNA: TGTGCCAGCAATTACAATGAGCAGTTCTTC
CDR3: CASNYNEQFF

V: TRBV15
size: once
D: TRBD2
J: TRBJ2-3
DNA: TGTGCCACCAGCAGAGACGGGAGGGCTGATACGCAGTATTTT
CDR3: CATSRDGRADTQYF

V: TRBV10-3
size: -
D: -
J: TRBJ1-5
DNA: TGTGCCATCAGTAGGACTGAAAATCAGCCCCAGCATTTT
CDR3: CAISRTENQPQHF

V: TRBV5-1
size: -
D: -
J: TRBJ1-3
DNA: TGCGCCAGCAGCTTGTCCAGGAGCTCTGGAAACACCATATATTTT
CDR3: CASSLSRSSGNTIYF